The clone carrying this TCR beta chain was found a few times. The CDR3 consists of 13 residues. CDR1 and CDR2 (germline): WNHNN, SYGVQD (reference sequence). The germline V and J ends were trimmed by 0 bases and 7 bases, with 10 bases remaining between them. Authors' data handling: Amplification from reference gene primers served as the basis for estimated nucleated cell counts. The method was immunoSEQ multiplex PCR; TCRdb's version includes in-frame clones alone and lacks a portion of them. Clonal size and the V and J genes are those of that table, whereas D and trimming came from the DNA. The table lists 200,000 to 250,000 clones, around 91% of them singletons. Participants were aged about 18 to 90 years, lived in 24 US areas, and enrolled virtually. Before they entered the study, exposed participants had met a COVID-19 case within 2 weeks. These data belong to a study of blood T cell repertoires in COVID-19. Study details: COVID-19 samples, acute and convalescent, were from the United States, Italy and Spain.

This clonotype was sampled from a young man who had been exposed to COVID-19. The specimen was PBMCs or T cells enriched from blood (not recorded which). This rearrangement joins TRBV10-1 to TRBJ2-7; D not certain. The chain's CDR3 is CASSESPGREQYF. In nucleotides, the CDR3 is TGCGCCAGCAGTGAGTCACCAGGTCGGGAGCAGTACTTC.